Listed below are T cell receptor beta chains from one sample, sequenced in a study of blood T cell repertoires in COVID-19. The protocol was immunoSEQ multiplex PCR, while the TCRdb copy is restricted to in-frame clones and leaves out a portion. This sample has 100,000 to 150,000 clones, with approximately 84% found just once. Input material: peripheral blood. The receptors stem from a woman aged 25 to 39 who had recovered from COVID-19. Both conserved end residues are part of each CDR3. The D gene is left open where the match is weak. Clone size appears in some rows only: once, few, many, or a class for an expanded clone.

V gene	clone size	J gene	D gene	CDR3 DNA	CDR3 protein
TRBV5-1	NA	TRBJ2-7	TRBD2	TGCGCCAGCAGCCACGGACTAGCGGGACCCTACGAGCAGTACTTC	CASSHGLAGPYEQYF
TRBV6-1	NA	TRBJ1-6	NA	TGTGCCAGCAGTGAGTGGCAAGGAGCCGATAATTCACCCCTCCACTTT	CASSEWQGADNSPLHF
TRBV28	NA	TRBJ2-7	TRBD1	TGTGCCAGCGGACAGGAGTCTTACGAGCAGTACTTC	CASGQESYEQYF
TRBV19	once	TRBJ2-1	TRBD2	TGTGCCAGTAGTACCCCGGGACTAGCGGGAGTTCAGCAGTTCTTC	CASSTPGLAGVQQFF
TRBV4-1	few	TRBJ2-7	NA	TGCGCCAGCAGCCATGGAGTCGGTGACGCAGGGTACGAGCAGTACTTC	CASSHGVGDAGYEQYF
TRBV19	NA	TRBJ2-3	NA	TGTGCCAGTAGTTTAACTAGCACAGATACGCAGTATTTT	CASSLTSTDTQYF
TRBV9	NA	TRBJ2-1	TRBD2	TGTGCCAGCAGCGTAGGATTCCGGGTTGGGACTACTGAGCAGTTCTTC	CASSVGFRVGTTEQFF
TRBV27	NA	TRBJ2-7	NA	TGTGCCAGCAGTTGCCGACAGGTCCCCCCTCGCGAGCAGTACTTC	CASSCRQVPPREQYF
TRBV5-4	NA	TRBJ2-2	NA	TGTGCCAGCAGCTTGGGGTCACAGGGGAACACCGGGGAGCTGTTTTTT	CASSLGSQGNTGELFF
TRBV5-1	NA	TRBJ2-7	NA	TGCGCCAGCAGCTCTTCAGGGGCCTACGAGCAGTACTTC	CASSSSGAYEQYF
TRBV6-4	NA	TRBJ2-5	NA	TGTGCCAGCAGTCCTAACTTACAAGAGACCCAGTACTTC	CASSPNLQETQYF
TRBV7-2	NA	TRBJ2-7	TRBD1	TGTGCCAGCAGCTTAGGTCAAGGGGACAGGAGCTACGAGCAGTACTTC	CASSLGQGDRSYEQYF
TRBV18	few	TRBJ2-7	NA	TGTGCCAGCTCACAGGCGACACTCGGCTACGAGCAGTACTTC	CASSQATLGYEQYF
TRBV25-1	NA	TRBJ1-2	NA	TGTGCCAGCAGTGAGGTGAGACGCGGAAAGTATGGCTACACCTTC	CASSEVRRGKYGYTF
TRBV3-1/TRBV3-2	NA	TRBJ1-2	TRBD1	TGTGCCAGCAGCTACCGACAGGGCTATGGCTACACCTTC	CASSYRQGYGYTF
TRBV18	NA	TRBJ2-1	TRBD2	TGTGCCAGCTCACCGCGACTAGCGGGGAACAATGAGCAGTTCTTC	CASSPRLAGNNEQFF